This TCR beta chain was profiled in a study of CXCR3-negative and CXCR3-positive naive CD8 T cells. The CDR3 totals 14 residues. CDR1 MNHEY and CDR2 SVGAGI come from the germline V gene. Preparation of TRB cDNA libraries relied on 5' RACE carrying UMI labels. TCRdb reprocessed the 5' RACE reads and reports one entry per CDR3 protein, with no DNA. The sample table sets out approximately 62,000 distinct CDR3 sequences. All CD8+ T cell subsets were sorted in triplicate at hundreds of thousands of cells each. Input material: naive CXCR3- CD8+ T cells from blood. Noted subset: CD45RO-CCR7+CD27+CD95- naive CD8+ T cells lacking CXCR3 (TNR3-). The TCR sequence derives from a human donor in good health. Some clones in this sample may be carry-over from other donors' samples. The chain links TRBV6-5 to TRBJ2-3. The CDR3 loop reads CASSPSGFGDTQYF.